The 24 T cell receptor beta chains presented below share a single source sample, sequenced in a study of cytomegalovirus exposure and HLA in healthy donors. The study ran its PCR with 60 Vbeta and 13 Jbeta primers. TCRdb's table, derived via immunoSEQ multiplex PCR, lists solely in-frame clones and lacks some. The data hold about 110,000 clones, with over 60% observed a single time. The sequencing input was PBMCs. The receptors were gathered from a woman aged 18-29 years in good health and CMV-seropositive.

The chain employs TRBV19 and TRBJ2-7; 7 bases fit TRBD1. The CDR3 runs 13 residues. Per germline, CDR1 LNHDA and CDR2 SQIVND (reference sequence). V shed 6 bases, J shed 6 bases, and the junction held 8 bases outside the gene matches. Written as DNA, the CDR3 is TGTGCCAGTAGCGGATCACAGGGGAGCGAGCAGTACTTC. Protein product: CASSGSQGSEQYF.

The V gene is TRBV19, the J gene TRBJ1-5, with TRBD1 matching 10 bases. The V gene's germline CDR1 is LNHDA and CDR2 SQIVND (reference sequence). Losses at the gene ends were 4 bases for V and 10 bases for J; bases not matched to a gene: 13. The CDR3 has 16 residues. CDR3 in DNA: TGTGCCAGTAGTACGTCCCTGACAGGGGGCCGAGGACCCCAGCATTTT. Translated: CASSTSLTGGRGPQHF.

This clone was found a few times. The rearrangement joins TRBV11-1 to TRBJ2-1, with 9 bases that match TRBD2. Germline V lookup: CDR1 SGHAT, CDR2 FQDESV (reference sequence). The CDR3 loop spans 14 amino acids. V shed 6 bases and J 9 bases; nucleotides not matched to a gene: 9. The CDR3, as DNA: TGTGCCAGCAGTTCCAGTAGCGGGAGAGGTGAGCAGTTCTTC. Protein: CASSSSSGRGEQFF.

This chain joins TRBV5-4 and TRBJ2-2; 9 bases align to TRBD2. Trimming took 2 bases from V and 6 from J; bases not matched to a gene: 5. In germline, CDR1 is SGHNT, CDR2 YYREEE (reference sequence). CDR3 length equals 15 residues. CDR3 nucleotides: TGTGCCAGCAGCTTAAAGGCGGGAGGGGCCGGGGAGCTGTTTTTT. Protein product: CASSLKAGGAGELFF.

CDR3 nucleotides: TGTGCCAGTAGCCAGGGACTGTTCTACGAGCAGTACTTC. Translation: CASSQGLFYEQYF. The rearrangement links TRBV19 to TRBJ2-7; D is possibly TRBD2 (6 bases). The V gene's germline CDR1 is LNHDA and CDR2 SQIVND (reference sequence). The ends were cut back, 6 bases at V and 3 bases at J, with 12 bases in the middle. The CDR3 is 13 residues long.

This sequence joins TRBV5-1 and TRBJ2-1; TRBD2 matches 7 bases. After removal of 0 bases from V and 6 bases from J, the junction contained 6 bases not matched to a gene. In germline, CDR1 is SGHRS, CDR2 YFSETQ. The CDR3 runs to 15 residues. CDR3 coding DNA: TGCGCCAGCAGCTTGGTTGGACTAGGGATCAATGAGCAGTTCTTC. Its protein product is CASSLVGLGINEQFF.

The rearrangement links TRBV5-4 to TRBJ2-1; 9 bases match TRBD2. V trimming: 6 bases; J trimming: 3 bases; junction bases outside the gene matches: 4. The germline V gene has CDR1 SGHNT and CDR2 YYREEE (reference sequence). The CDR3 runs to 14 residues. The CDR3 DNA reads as TGTGCCAGCAACGAGCGGGAGGTCTACAATGAGCAGTTCTTC. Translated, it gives CASNEREVYNEQFF.

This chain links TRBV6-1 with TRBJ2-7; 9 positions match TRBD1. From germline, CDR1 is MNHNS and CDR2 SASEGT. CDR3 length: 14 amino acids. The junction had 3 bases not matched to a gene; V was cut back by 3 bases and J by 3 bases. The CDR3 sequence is CASSEDRGVYEQYF. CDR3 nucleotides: TGTGCCAGCAGTGAGGACAGGGGAGTCTACGAGCAGTACTTC.

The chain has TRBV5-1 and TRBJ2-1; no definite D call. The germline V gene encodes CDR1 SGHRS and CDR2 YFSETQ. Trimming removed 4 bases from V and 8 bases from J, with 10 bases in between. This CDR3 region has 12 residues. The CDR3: CASSEIAYEQFF. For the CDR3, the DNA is TGCGCCAGCAGCGAGATTGCGTATGAGCAGTTCTTC.

The CDR3 here is CASSQSRGRGLHNEQFF. The CDR3 DNA is TGCGCCAGCAGTCAATCGAGGGGCAGGGGGCTCCACAATGAGCAGTTCTTC. The chain links TRBV23-1 to TRBJ2-1; 8 positions match TRBD1. TRBV23-1 belongs to the ORF category, with a function that is uncertain. The V segment lost 0 bases and the J segment 5 bases; nucleotides outside the gene matches: 9. CDR3 length: 17 amino acids.

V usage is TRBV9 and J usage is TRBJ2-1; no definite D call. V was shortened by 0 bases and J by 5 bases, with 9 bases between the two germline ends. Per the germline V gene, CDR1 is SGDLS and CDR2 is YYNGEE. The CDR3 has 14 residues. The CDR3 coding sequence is TGTGCCAGCAGCGTAGGCGGTAGTCACAATGAGCAGTTCTTC. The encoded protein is CASSVGGSHNEQFF.

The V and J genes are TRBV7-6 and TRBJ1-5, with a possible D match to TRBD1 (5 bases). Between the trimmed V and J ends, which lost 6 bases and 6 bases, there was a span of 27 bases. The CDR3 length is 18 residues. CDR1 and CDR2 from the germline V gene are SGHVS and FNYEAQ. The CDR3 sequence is CASSSSTATLSLGQPQHF. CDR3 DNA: TGTGCCAGCAGTTCCTCGACAGCGACCTTGAGTTTAGGTCAGCCCCAGCATTTT. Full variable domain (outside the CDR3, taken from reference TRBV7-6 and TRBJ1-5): GAGVSQSPRYKVTKRGQDVALRCDPISGHVSLYWYRQALGQGPEFLTYFNYEAQQDKSGLPNDRFSAERPEGSISTLTIQRTEQRDSAMYRCASSSSTATLSLGQPQHFGDGTRLSIL.

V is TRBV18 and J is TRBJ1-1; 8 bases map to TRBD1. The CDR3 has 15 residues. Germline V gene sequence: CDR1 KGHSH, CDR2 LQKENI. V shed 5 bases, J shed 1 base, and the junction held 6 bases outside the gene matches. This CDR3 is CASSSGQGPNTEAFF. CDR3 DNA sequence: TGTGCCAGCTCATCTGGACAGGGTCCGAACACTGAAGCTTTCTTT.

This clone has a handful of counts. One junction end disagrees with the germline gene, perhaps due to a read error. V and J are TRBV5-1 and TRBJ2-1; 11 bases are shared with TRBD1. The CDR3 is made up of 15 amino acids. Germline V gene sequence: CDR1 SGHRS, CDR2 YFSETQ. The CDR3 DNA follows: TGTGCCAGCAGCTACGGACAGGGGGCTTGGAATGAGCAGTTCTTC. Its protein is CASSYGQGAWNEQFF.

The CDR3 sequence: CASSPSTSLVTGELFF. The CDR3 DNA sequence: TGTGCCAGCAGTCCCTCGACTAGTCTGGTCACCGGGGAGCTGTTTTTT. The gene calls are TRBV27 and TRBJ2-2, with D maybe TRBD2 (6 bases). The CDR3 is 16 residues long. Trimming took off 5 bases at V and 4 bases at J, with 17 bases between the two ends. The germline V gene has CDR1 MNHEY and CDR2 SMNVEV (reference sequence).

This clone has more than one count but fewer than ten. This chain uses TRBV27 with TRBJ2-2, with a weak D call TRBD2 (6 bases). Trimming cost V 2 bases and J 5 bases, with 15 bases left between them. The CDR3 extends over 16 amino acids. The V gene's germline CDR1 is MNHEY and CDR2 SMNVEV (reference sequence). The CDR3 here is CASSLDVGGRTGELFF. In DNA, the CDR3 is TGTGCCAGCAGTTTAGACGTGGGAGGAAGGACCGGGGAGCTGTTTTTT.

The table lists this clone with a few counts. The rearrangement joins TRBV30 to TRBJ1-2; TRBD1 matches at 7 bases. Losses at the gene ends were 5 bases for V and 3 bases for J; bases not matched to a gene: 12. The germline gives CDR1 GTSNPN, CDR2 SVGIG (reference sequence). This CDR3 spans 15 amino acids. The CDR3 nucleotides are TGTGCCTGGGGTAAAACTGACAGGGAGGACTATGGCTACACCTTC. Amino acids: CAWGKTDREDYGYTF.

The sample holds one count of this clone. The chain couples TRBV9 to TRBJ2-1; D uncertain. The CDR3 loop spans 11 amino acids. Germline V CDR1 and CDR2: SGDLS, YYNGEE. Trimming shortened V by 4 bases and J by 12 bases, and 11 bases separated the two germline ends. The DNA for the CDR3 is TGTGCCAGCAGCCCCGGCAGGTGGCAGTTCTTC. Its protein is CASSPGRWQFF.

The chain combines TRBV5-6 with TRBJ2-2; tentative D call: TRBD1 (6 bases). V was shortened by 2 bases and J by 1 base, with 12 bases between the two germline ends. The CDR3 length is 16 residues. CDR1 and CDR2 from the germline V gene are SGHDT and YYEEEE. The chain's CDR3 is CASSFASRGNTGELFF. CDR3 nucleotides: TGTGCCAGCAGCTTCGCCTCCAGGGGGAACACCGGGGAGCTGTTTTTT.

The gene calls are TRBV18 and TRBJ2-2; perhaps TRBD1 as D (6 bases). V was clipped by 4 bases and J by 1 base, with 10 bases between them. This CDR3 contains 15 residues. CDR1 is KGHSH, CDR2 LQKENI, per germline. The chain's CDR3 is CASSHGTRNTGELFF. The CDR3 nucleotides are TGTGCCAGCTCACACGGGACAAGGAACACCGGGGAGCTGTTTTTT.

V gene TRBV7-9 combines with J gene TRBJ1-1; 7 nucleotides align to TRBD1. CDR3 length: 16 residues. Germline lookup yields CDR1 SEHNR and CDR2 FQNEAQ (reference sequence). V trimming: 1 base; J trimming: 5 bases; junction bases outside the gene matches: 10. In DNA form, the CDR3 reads TGTGCCAGCAGCTTAGGGACAGGAGCGGGAGGGACTGAAGCTTTCTTT. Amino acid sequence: CASSLGTGAGGTEAFF.

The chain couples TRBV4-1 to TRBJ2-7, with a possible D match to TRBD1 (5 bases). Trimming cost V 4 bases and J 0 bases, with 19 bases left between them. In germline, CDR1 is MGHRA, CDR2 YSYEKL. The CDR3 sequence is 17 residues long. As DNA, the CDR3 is TGCGCCAGCAGCCTCAAGTTTTCAGGGCAACCCTCCTACGAGCAGTACTTC. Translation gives CASSLKFSGQPSYEQYF.

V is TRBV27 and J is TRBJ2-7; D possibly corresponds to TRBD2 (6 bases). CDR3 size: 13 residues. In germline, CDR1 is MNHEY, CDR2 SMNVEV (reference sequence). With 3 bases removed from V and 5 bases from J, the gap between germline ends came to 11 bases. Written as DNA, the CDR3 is TGTGCCAGCAGTTTGGGCAGGAGGGACGAGCAGTACTTC. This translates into CASSLGRRDEQYF.

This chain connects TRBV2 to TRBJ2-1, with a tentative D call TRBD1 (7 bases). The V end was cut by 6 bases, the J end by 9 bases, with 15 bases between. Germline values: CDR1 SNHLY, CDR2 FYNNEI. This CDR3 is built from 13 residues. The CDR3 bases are TGTGCCAGCAGGGGACAGCTCGGGAGTGAGCAGTTCTTC. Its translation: CASRGQLGSEQFF.